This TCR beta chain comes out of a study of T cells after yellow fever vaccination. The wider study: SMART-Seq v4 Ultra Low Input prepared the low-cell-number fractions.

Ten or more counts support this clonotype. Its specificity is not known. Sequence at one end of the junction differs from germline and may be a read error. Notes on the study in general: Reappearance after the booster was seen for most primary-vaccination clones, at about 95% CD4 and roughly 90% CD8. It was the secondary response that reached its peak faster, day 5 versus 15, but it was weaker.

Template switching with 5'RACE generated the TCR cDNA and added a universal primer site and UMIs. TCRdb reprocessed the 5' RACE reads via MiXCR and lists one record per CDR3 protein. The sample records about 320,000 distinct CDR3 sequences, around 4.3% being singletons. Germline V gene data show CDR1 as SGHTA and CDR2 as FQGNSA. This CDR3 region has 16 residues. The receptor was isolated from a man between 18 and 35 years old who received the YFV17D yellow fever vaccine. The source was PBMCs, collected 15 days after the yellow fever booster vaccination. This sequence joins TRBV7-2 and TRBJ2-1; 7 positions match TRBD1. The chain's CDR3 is CASSSATGTAYNEQFF. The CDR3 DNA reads TGTGCCAGCAGCTCCGCAACAGGGACAGCCTATAATGAGCAGTTCTTC. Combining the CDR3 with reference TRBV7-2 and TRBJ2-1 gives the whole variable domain GAGVSQSPSNKVTEKGKDVELRCDPISGHTALYWYRQSLGQGLEFLIYFQGNSAPDKSGLPSDRFSAERTGGSVSTLTIQRTQQEDSAVYLCASSSATGTAYNEQFFGPGTRLTVL.